The next 20 T cell receptor beta chains were all read from a single sample in a study of OX40 agonist ivuxolimab in advanced cancers. The repertoire was sequenced with immunoSEQ multiplex PCR; TCRdb's copy has only in-frame clones and lacks some. The sample has more than 50,000 clones, 80% to 90% seen once. The sequences come from CD4+ or CD8+ T cells sorted from blood, collected in a trial of the OX40 agonist ivuxolimab. All receptors come from an adult with an advanced solid tumor such as melanoma, head and neck, liver or kidney cancer.

The J gene is TRBJ2-3, the V gene TRBV11-2; 14 nucleotides line up with TRBD2. CDR1 is SGHAT and CDR2 is FQNNGV in the germline V gene. The J segment lost 6 bases and the V segment lost 2 bases, leaving 7 bases of the junction unmatched. CDR3 length equals 17 residues. The CDR3 spells CASSLSVGTSGSDTQYF. The CDR3 coding sequence is TGTGCCAGCAGCTTAAGTGTTGGGACTAGCGGGAGTGATACGCAGTATTTT.

The chain is built from TRBV27 and TRBJ1-5, with D perhaps matching TRBD1 (5 bases). Germline V lookup: CDR1 MNHEY, CDR2 SMNVEV (reference sequence). The germline V and J ends were trimmed by 3 bases and 7 bases, with 10 bases remaining between them. The CDR3 runs to 13 residues. The CDR3 DNA reads as TGTGCCAGCAGTTTGAAGGGGTGGCAGCCCCAGCATTTT. This translates into CASSLKGWQPQHF.

V usage is TRBV27 and J usage is TRBJ2-7, with D possibly TRBD1 on 6 matching bases. Germline CDR1 and CDR2: MNHEY and SMNVEV (reference sequence). The CDR3 contains 14 residues. Trimming removed 0 bases at V and 0 bases at J, with 6 bases between. This CDR3 is CASSLSGGSYEQYF. CDR3 in DNA: TGTGCCAGCAGTTTATCAGGGGGCTCCTACGAGCAGTACTTC.

This CDR3 is CAWMTGGAPTDTQYF. The CDR3 DNA reads TGTGCCTGGATGACAGGGGGTGCCCCCACAGATACGCAGTATTTT. The V and J genes are TRBV30 and TRBJ2-3, with TRBD1 identical over 9 bases. Germline trimming cut 4 bases from V and 2 bases from J; bases unmatched to any gene: 7. Germline values: CDR1 GTSNPN, CDR2 SVGIG (reference sequence). The CDR3 spans 15 residues.

This clone rates as medium-sized. The V gene is TRBV11-2, the J gene TRBJ1-2, with D possibly matching TRBD1 (5 bases). V was shortened by 8 bases and J by 3 bases, with 13 bases between the two germline ends. The CDR3 is made up of 13 amino acids. Germline V gene lookup returns CDR1 SGHAT and CDR2 FQNNGV. CDR3 protein: CASSIDSYYGYTF. The CDR3 region has the DNA TGTGCCAGCTCAATAGACAGTTACTATGGCTACACCTTC.

The gene calls are TRBV6-1 and TRBJ1-1; D is perhaps TRBD1 (5 bases). The length of the CDR3 is 15 residues. With 4 bases removed from V and 4 bases from J, the gap between germline ends came to 16 bases. Germline V gives CDR1 MNHNS, CDR2 SASEGT. In nucleotides, the CDR3 is TGTGCCAGCAGTGCCGGAGACAGTTGGAGCACTGAAGCTTTCTTT. Translation gives CASSAGDSWSTEAFF.

This clone was observed a few times. The chain carries TRBV6-5 and TRBJ2-2; 10 nucleotides line up with TRBD2. The CDR3 runs to 15 residues. With 6 bases clipped from V and 1 base from J, the junction kept 2 bases outside the gene matches. Germline loops: CDR1 MNHEY, CDR2 SVGAGI. CDR3 sequence: CASSLAGGNTGELFF. The CDR3 DNA sequence: TGTGCCAGCAGCTTAGCGGGGGGGAACACCGGGGAGCTGTTTTTT.

The chain has TRBV27 and TRBJ2-1; D is tentatively TRBD1 or TRBD2 (5 bases each). The CDR3 length is 15 residues. Trimming removed 2 bases from V and 10 bases from J, with 18 bases in between. Germline lookup yields CDR1 MNHEY and CDR2 SMNVEV (reference sequence). The CDR3 protein is CASSLPPGGPREQFF. CDR3 bases: TGTGCCAGCAGTTTACCCCCTGGGGGTCCCCGGGAGCAGTTCTTC.

The table lists this clone with a count of one. The CDR3 loop reads CSVESGSLAQETQYF. In DNA form, the CDR3 reads TGCAGCGTTGAATCTGGTTCGCTGGCGCAAGAGACCCAGTACTTC. This chain uses TRBV29-1 with TRBJ2-5; D is uncertain. Trimming took 2 bases from V and 2 from J, leaving 15 bases between them. CDR1 SQVTM and CDR2 ANQGSEA come from the germline V gene. This CDR3 is 15 amino acids long.

This sequence joins TRBV7-9 and TRBJ2-1; D possibly uses TRBD1 or TRBD2 (6 bases each). This CDR3 spans 16 amino acids. V was clipped by 4 bases and J by 4 bases, with 17 bases between them. CDR1 and CDR2 from the germline V gene are SEHNR and FQNEAQ (reference sequence). Written as DNA, the CDR3 is TGTGCCAGCAGCTCCTTCCTAGGAGGGGGATACAATGAGCAGTTCTTC. It codes for CASSSFLGGGYNEQFF.

V and J are TRBV29-1 and TRBJ2-6; D ambiguous. Per the germline V gene, CDR1 is SQVTM and CDR2 is ANQGSEA. The CDR3 extends over 12 amino acids. V was pared by 1 base and J by 3 bases, with 1 base between. The CDR3 is CSVEVGANVLTF. CDR3 DNA: TGCAGCGTTGAAGTTGGGGCCAACGTCCTGACTTTC.

This clone was detected only once. The chain has TRBV30 and TRBJ1-5, with D perhaps TRBD1 (6 bases). CDR1 is GTSNPN, CDR2 SVGIG, per germline (reference sequence). The CDR3 extends over 14 amino acids. Trimming cost V 2 bases and J 6 bases, with 14 bases left between them. The DNA for the CDR3 is TGTGCCTGGAGTATCCAGGGGCTGGGTCAGCCCCAGCATTTT. It codes for CAWSIQGLGQPQHF.

The V and J genes are TRBV5-4 and TRBJ2-7, with TRBD2 identical over 8 bases. From germline, CDR1 is SGHNT and CDR2 YYREEE (reference sequence). V was clipped by 4 bases and J by 5 bases; unmatched bases: 17. The CDR3 has 17 amino acids. The CDR3 DNA sequence: TGTGCCAGCAGCGACATGGAGGGCGGGACTAGTATCCACGAGCAGTACTTC. Protein sequence: CASSDMEGGTSIHEQYF.

The count of this clone is one. This chain's CDR3 is CASLRGGYEQYF. In DNA, the CDR3 is TGTGCCAGCCTGAGGGGAGGGTACGAGCAGTACTTC. The chain has TRBV5-8 and TRBJ2-7, with 7 bases matching TRBD2. V gave up 7 bases and J gave up 4 bases; unmatched junction bases: 5. The CDR3 contains 12 residues. CDR1 SGHTS and CDR2 YDEGEE come from the germline V gene.

The CDR3 DNA sequence: TGTGCCAGCAGTTTATCCCCAGGGTTATACACCGGGGAGCTGTTTTTT. Its translation: CASSLSPGLYTGELFF. V usage is TRBV27 and J usage is TRBJ2-2; D perhaps matches TRBD1 (5 bases). This CDR3 region has 16 residues. Trimming pared 0 bases from V and 3 bases from J, leaving 11 bases between. The germline V gene has CDR1 MNHEY and CDR2 SMNVEV (reference sequence).

The V call is TRBV7-9, the J call TRBJ2-3; the D gene is possibly TRBD2 (5 bases). The V gene lost 3 bases and the J gene lost 5 bases, with 18 bases spanning the gap. The CDR3 is 16 amino acids. Germline CDR1 reads SEHNR; CDR2 reads FQNEAQ (reference sequence). CDR3 in amino acids: CASSFSPSRVGDTQYF. Written as DNA, the CDR3 is TGTGCCAGCAGCTTTTCCCCCTCGCGGGTGGGAGATACGCAGTATTTT.

The genes are TRBV27 and TRBJ1-5; D remains ambiguous. The CDR3 covers 12 residues. Germline CDR1 is MNHEY and CDR2 is SMNVEV (reference sequence). The ends were cut back, 7 bases at V and 6 bases at J, with 10 bases in the middle. Here the CDR3 reads CASKEGGQPQHF. CDR3 in DNA: TGTGCCAGCAAGGAGGGCGGTCAGCCCCAGCATTTT.

This chain joins TRBV27 and TRBJ2-7; TRBD1 matches 7 bases. J was trimmed by 2 bases and V by 4 bases; bases with no gene match: 2. Germline V lookup: CDR1 MNHEY, CDR2 SMNVEV (reference sequence). The CDR3 contains 13 residues. The CDR3 region is CASSWTGTYEQYF. For the CDR3, the DNA is TGTGCCAGCAGTTGGACAGGCACCTACGAGCAGTACTTC.

This clone was seen a few times. This rearrangement joins TRBV5-4 to TRBJ2-6; TRBD1 might be the D (6 bases). Trimming removed 2 bases from V and 0 bases from J, with 15 bases in between. Per the germline V gene, CDR1 is SGHNT and CDR2 is YYREEE (reference sequence). The CDR3 totals 18 residues. The CDR3: CASSLWGQSFSGANVLTF. The CDR3, as DNA: TGTGCCAGCAGCTTATGGGGGCAGTCTTTCTCTGGGGCCAACGTCCTGACTTTC.

The CDR3 loop reads CASSLHPGSYGYTF. The CDR3 bases are TGTGCCAGCAGCTTACATCCGGGTAGCTATGGCTACACCTTC. The J gene is TRBJ1-2, the V gene TRBV7-3; no firm D call. V was shortened by 2 bases and J by 4 bases, with 11 bases between the two germline ends. The CDR3 sequence is 14 residues long. The germline V gene has CDR1 SGHTA and CDR2 FQGTGA. Combining the CDR3 with reference TRBV7-3 and TRBJ1-2 gives the whole variable domain GAGVSQTPSNKVTEKGKYVELRCDPISGHTALYWYRQSLGQGPEFLIYFQGTGAADDSGLPNDRFFAVRPEGSVSTLKIQRTERGDSAVYLCASSLHPGSYGYTFGSGTRLTVV.